Presented here are 31 T cell receptor beta chains from one specimen sequenced in a study of siplizumab effects on memory and regulatory T cells. Generated by immunoSEQ multiplex PCR, the TCRdb table keeps only in-frame clones and is missing some. This table has under 110,000 clones, nearly 95% appearing once. Sequencing input: non-Treg CD4+ T cells sorted from blood. These receptors were taken from a human donor in good health.

V and J are TRBV7-2 and TRBJ2-2; unclear D gene. The CDR3 contains 14 residues. In germline, CDR1 is SGHTA, CDR2 FQGNSA. The ends were cut back, 5 bases at V and 3 bases at J, with 10 bases in the middle. In DNA form, the CDR3 reads TGTGCCAGCAGCAAGCAAGGGTACACCGGGGAGCTGTTTTTT. The encoded protein is CASSKQGYTGELFF.

In its sample, this clone was seen once. V and J are TRBV7-9 and TRBJ2-5; 12 positions agree with TRBD2. CDR3 length: 17 amino acids. V shed 6 bases and J 5 bases; nucleotides not matched to a gene: 13. Per germline, CDR1 SEHNR and CDR2 FQNEAQ (reference sequence). CDR3 sequence reads: CASRTSGTSGRSETQYF. Here the CDR3 DNA reads TGTGCCAGCAGAACTTCAGGGACTAGCGGGCGTAGTGAGACCCAGTACTTC.

The V gene is TRBV12-5, the J gene TRBJ1-1; 8 nucleotides line up with TRBD1. The CDR3 length is 16 residues. The V segment lost 5 bases and the J segment 4 bases; nucleotides outside the gene matches: 12. Per germline, CDR1 LGHNT and CDR2 FRNRAP. CDR3 amino acids: CASGPMVTGVGTEAFF. CDR3 nucleotide sequence: TGTGCTAGTGGTCCCATGGTGACAGGGGTTGGCACTGAAGCTTTCTTT.

A note on this clone: This specimen includes other DNA sequences encoding the same CDR3. This sequence joins TRBV10-3 and TRBJ2-3; 10 bases are shared with TRBD2. Germline CDR1 reads ENHRY; CDR2 reads SYGVKD. CDR3 length: 15 amino acids. Trimming took 4 bases from V and 3 from J; bases not matched to a gene: 4. Here the CDR3 DNA reads TGTGCCATCAGTGGGCTAGCGGGAGTTACAGATACGCAGTATTTT. Translated, it gives CAISGLAGVTDTQYF.

The chain couples TRBV6-1 to TRBJ1-1, with 11 bases matching TRBD1. The CDR3 has 15 residues. After removal of 6 bases from V and 7 bases from J, the junction contained 10 bases not matched to a gene. Looked up from germline, CDR1 is MNHNS and CDR2 is SASEGT. CDR3 coding DNA: TGTGCCAGCAGCGACCCCGGACAGGGGGCGGTTGAAGCTTTCTTT. Amino acid sequence: CASSDPGQGAVEAFF.

Here the CDR3 DNA reads TGTGCCAGTGGGGTAATTTCGGCCGACAATCAGCCCCAGCATTTT. This translates into CASGVISADNQPQHF. The rearrangement joins TRBV19 to TRBJ1-5, with D unresolved. The CDR3 loop spans 15 amino acids. Germline V CDR1 and CDR2: LNHDA, SQIVND (reference sequence). V lost 8 bases and J lost 3, with 17 bases in between.

The J gene is TRBJ2-4, the V gene TRBV12-5, with D possibly TRBD1 on 5 matching bases. CDR1 and CDR2 from the germline V gene are LGHNT and FRNRAP. Trimming pared 0 bases from V and 0 bases from J, leaving 12 bases between. The CDR3 contains 17 residues. The CDR3 sequence is CASGLVTDKLAKNIQYF. CDR3 sequence (DNA): TGTGCTAGTGGTTTGGTAACGGACAAGTTAGCCAAAAACATTCAGTACTTC.

The chain couples TRBV5-1 to TRBJ1-1; tentative D call: TRBD1 (5 bases). Trimming cost V 5 bases and J 1 base, with 9 bases left between them. Germline loops: CDR1 SGHRS, CDR2 YFSETQ. The CDR3 loop spans 13 amino acids. The CDR3 loop is CASSFDRNTEAFF. CDR3 DNA: TGCGCCAGCAGTTTCGACAGGAACACTGAAGCTTTCTTT.

CDR3 bases: TGTGCCAGCAGCTTGGGACAGGGGGATTCACCCCTCCACTTT. Its protein product is CASSLGQGDSPLHF. This chain connects TRBV7-2 to TRBJ1-6, with 11 bases fitting TRBD1. CDR1 is SGHTA, CDR2 FQGNSA, per germline. The CDR3 covers 14 residues. The junction had 0 bases not matched to a gene; V was cut back by 3 bases and J by 8 bases.

The chain combines TRBV15 with TRBJ2-5, with a weak D call TRBD1 (6 bases). The CDR3 runs 13 residues. V lost 4 bases, J lost 4 bases, and 10 bases lay in between. CDR1 is LNHNV and CDR2 is YYDKDF in the germline V gene (reference sequence). This chain's CDR3 is CATSTGQRETQYF. CDR3 nucleotides: TGTGCCACCAGCACCGGACAGAGAGAGACCCAGTACTTC. Supplemented by reference TRBV15 and TRBJ2-5, the full variable domain reads DAMVIQNPRYQVTQFGKPVTLSCSQTLNHNVMYWYQQKSSQAPKLLFHYYDKDFNNEADTPDNFQSRRPNTSFCFLDIRSPGLGDTAMYLCATSTGQRETQYFGPGTRLLVL.

The chain links TRBV20-1 to TRBJ2-1; TRBD2 aligns across 9 bases. CDR1 and CDR2 from the germline V gene are DFQATT and SNEGSKA (reference sequence). Losses at the gene ends were 5 bases for V and 15 bases for J; bases not matched to a gene: 5. The CDR3 consists of 10 residues. The CDR3 loop reads CSALSGRLFF. The CDR3 DNA reads as TGCAGTGCTCTTAGCGGGAGACTGTTCTTC.

V is TRBV7-2 and J is TRBJ2-1; 12 bases align to TRBD2. V trimming: 3 bases; J trimming: 8 bases; junction bases outside the gene matches: 17. This CDR3 has 19 amino acids. Germline V lookup: CDR1 SGHTA, CDR2 FQGNSA. The CDR3 bases are TGTGCCAGCAGCTTTTCCAGGACTAGGGCTAGCGGGAGGGTGGATGAGCAGTTCTTC. As protein: CASSFSRTRASGRVDEQFF.

The chain uses TRBV11-3 and TRBJ2-1; unclear D gene. The V end lost 2 bases, the J end lost 1 base, and 9 bases lay between the germline ends. Germline V gene sequence: CDR1 SGHNT, CDR2 YENEEA. The CDR3 totals 15 residues. The CDR3 DNA follows: TGTGCCAGCAGCTTACAGTTGGGGTCCTACAATGAGCAGTTCTTC. Amino acids: CASSLQLGSYNEQFF. Filled out from reference TRBV11-3 and TRBJ2-1, the complete variable domain reads EAGVVQSPRYKIIEKKQPVAFWCNPISGHNTLYWYLQNLGQGPELLIRYENEEAVDDSQLPKDRFSAERLKGVDSTLKIQPAELGDSAVYLCASSLQLGSYNEQFFGPGTRLTVL.

The chain is built from TRBV28 and TRBJ1-2; TRBD1 matches at 12 bases. The CDR3 length is 16 residues. With V trimmed by 3 bases and J by 8 bases, 10 bases remained unmatched. Germline CDR1 and CDR2: MDHEN and SYDVKM. CDR3 residues: CASSFPPGQGAWGYTF. CDR3 coding DNA: TGTGCCAGCAGTTTCCCACCGGGACAGGGGGCTTGGGGCTACACCTTC.

This sequence joins TRBV6-5 and TRBJ2-7; 8 nucleotides match TRBD2. CDR3 size: 15 residues. Germline CDR1 and CDR2: MNHEY and SVGAGI. J gave up 2 bases and V 7 bases, and 10 bases lay outside the gene matches. CDR3 DNA: TGTGCCAGCACCCGTTTAGCGGGATCCCCCTACGAGCAGTACTTC. Amino acid sequence: CASTRLAGSPYEQYF.

The chain links TRBV7-3 to TRBJ2-7; 10 bases line up with TRBD2. The length of the CDR3 is 14 residues. Germline V CDR1 and CDR2: SGHTA, FQGTGA. After removal of 4 bases from V and 7 bases from J, the junction contained 7 bases not matched to a gene. Written as DNA, the CDR3 is TGTGCCAGCAGCTCAGCGGGAGGGCCGGGGGAGCAGTACTTC. This translates into CASSSAGGPGEQYF.

The chain uses TRBV19 and TRBJ2-3; D is unclear. Germline values: CDR1 LNHDA, CDR2 SQIVND (reference sequence). The V end was cut by 1 base, the J end by 1 base, with 3 bases between. The CDR3 totals 13 residues. The CDR3 region is CASSIGRTDTQYF. The CDR3 DNA is TGTGCCAGTAGTATAGGCCGCACAGATACGCAGTATTTT.

This rearrangement joins TRBV7-9 to TRBJ1-1; the D is unclear. Trimming shortened V by 2 bases and J by 10 bases, and 11 bases separated the two germline ends. Germline V gene lookup returns CDR1 SEHNR and CDR2 FQNEAQ (reference sequence). The CDR3 runs to 12 residues. The chain's CDR3 is CASSLLGYAAFF. The CDR3 DNA is TGTGCCAGCAGCTTATTGGGGTACGCAGCTTTCTTT.

Only one count was recorded for this clone. The chain links TRBV5-1 to TRBJ2-1; D is ambiguous. CDR1 is SGHRS and CDR2 is YFSETQ in the germline V gene. The CDR3 contains 16 residues. Trimming left V 1 base short and J 0 bases short, with 11 bases between. CDR3 DNA sequence: TGCGCCAGCAGCTTGAAGGAGCTTACCTCCTACAATGAGCAGTTCTTC. Translating it yields CASSLKELTSYNEQFF. Using reference TRBV5-1 and TRBJ2-1 for the parts outside the CDR3, the full variable domain is KAGVTQTPRYLIKTRGQQVTLSCSPISGHRSVSWYQQTPGQGLQFLFEYFSETQRNKGNFPGRFSGRQFSNSRSEMNVSTLELGDSALYLCASSLKELTSYNEQFFGPGTRLTVL.

The genes are TRBV2 and TRBJ2-7; 7 bases fit TRBD1. Germline V gene lookup returns CDR1 SNHLY and CDR2 FYNNEI. J gave up 6 bases and V 5 bases, and 7 bases lay outside the gene matches. This CDR3 is 13 amino acids long. CDR3 loop: CASSRQGSGEQYF. The CDR3 DNA sequence: TGTGCCAGCAGTCGACAGGGTTCGGGCGAGCAGTACTTC.

The rearrangement uses TRBV29-1 and TRBJ2-7; D is uncertain. The CDR3 covers 14 residues. Trimming left V 5 bases short and J 2 bases short, with 16 bases between. From germline, CDR1 is SQVTM and CDR2 ANQGSEA. This CDR3 is CSVNLQLRPYEQYF. CDR3 nucleotides: TGCAGCGTTAATTTACAGCTTCGGCCCTACGAGCAGTACTTC.

By sample share, this clone is medium-sized (0.01 to 0.1%). Other DNA sequences in this sample translate to the same CDR3. The chain joins TRBV27 to TRBJ2-7; D gene unclear. The germline gives CDR1 MNHEY, CDR2 SMNVEV (reference sequence). V dropped 3 bases and J dropped 1 base, with 10 bases sitting between them. This CDR3 contains 14 residues. The CDR3 loop is CASSFTTHSYEQYF. CDR3 DNA: TGTGCCAGCAGTTTCACAACCCATTCCTACGAGCAGTACTTC.

V gene TRBV19 combines with J gene TRBJ2-1; 10 positions agree with TRBD2. CDR3 length equals 14 residues. CDR1 and CDR2 (germline): LNHDA, SQIVND (reference sequence). The ends lost 8 bases at V and 8 bases at J; junction bases unmatched: 9. The CDR3 loop is CASQSGRALYEQFF. The CDR3 DNA reads as TGTGCCAGTCAAAGCGGGAGGGCCCTCTATGAGCAGTTCTTC.

CDR3 in DNA: TGTGCCAGCAAGCAGACAGGGGGGTTAGAGACCCAGTACTTC. Translation gives CASKQTGGLETQYF. The chain carries TRBV6-1 and TRBJ2-5, with 9 bases lining up with TRBD1. The CDR3 is 14 residues long. Germline CDR1 MNHNS, CDR2 SASEGT. V gave up 7 bases and J gave up 4 bases; unmatched junction bases: 7.

The sample holds one count of this clone. V gene TRBV29-1 combines with J gene TRBJ2-1; TRBD2 matches 7 bases. Germline-derived CDR1 and CDR2 are SQVTM and ANQGSEA. The ends lost 2 bases at V and 0 bases at J; junction bases unmatched: 4. The CDR3 loop spans 15 amino acids. CDR3 sequence: CSVEIAGSSYNEQFF. As DNA, the CDR3 is TGCAGCGTTGAAATAGCGGGTAGCTCCTACAATGAGCAGTTCTTC.

The rearrangement joins TRBV19 to TRBJ2-3; the match to TRBD2 covers 9 bases. The germline CDR1 and CDR2 sequences are LNHDA and SQIVND (reference sequence). V lost 0 bases, J lost 0 bases, and 7 bases stayed unmatched. This CDR3 region has 18 residues. DNA of the CDR3: TGTGCCAGTAGTATAGATAGCGGGAGTGGTATTAGCACAGATACGCAGTATTTT. This translates into CASSIDSGSGISTDTQYF. The complete variable domain, with remaining parts taken from reference TRBV19 and TRBJ2-3, reads DGGITQSPKYLFRKEGQNVTLSCEQNLNHDAMYWYRQDPGQGLRLIYYSQIVNDFQKGDIAEGYSVSREKKESFPLTVTSAQKNPTAFYLCASSIDSGSGISTDTQYFGPGTRLTVL.

The rearrangement links TRBV5-6 to TRBJ2-1; D may be TRBD2 (6 bases). V lost 1 base, J lost 5 bases, and 22 bases lay in between. CDR1 SGHDT and CDR2 YYEEEE come from the germline V gene. The CDR3 is 18 residues long. DNA of the CDR3: TGTGCCAGCAGCTTGTTTGGTTCGGGAGCCCCTCCGGACAATGAGCAGTTCTTC. Protein product: CASSLFGSGAPPDNEQFF.

This clone was counted between two and nine times. V gene TRBV4-1 combines with J gene TRBJ1-2; D is unresolved. V lost 0 bases, J lost 4 bases, and 12 bases lay in between. The CDR3 spans 15 residues. Germline loops: CDR1 MGHRA, CDR2 YSYEKL. The CDR3 nucleotides are TGCGCCAGCAGCCAAGATGTAGGGCTTCCCTATGGCTACACCTTC. It translates to CASSQDVGLPYGYTF.

The chain has TRBV6-5 and TRBJ1-5, with no clear D. Germline V gene data show CDR1 as MNHEY and CDR2 as SVGAGI. The CDR3 is 13 amino acids. V was pared by 4 bases and J by 0 bases, with 4 bases between. This CDR3 reads CASSFDSNQPQHF. Written as DNA, the CDR3 is TGTGCCAGCAGTTTTGATAGCAATCAGCCCCAGCATTTT.

The chain uses TRBV29-1 and TRBJ2-1, with 9 bases fitting TRBD2. CDR3 length: 12 amino acids. V was clipped by 4 bases and J by 9 bases; unmatched bases: 4. Germline assignment: CDR1 SQVTM and CDR2 ANQGSEA. CDR3 nucleotides: TGCAGCGTTGCTGAAGCGGGAGGTGAGCAGTTCTTC. Translating it yields CSVAEAGGEQFF.

This chain uses TRBV4-1 with TRBJ2-1; 7 bases are a match to TRBD2. The CDR3 covers 16 residues. V lost 4 bases and J lost 6; bases outside the gene matches: 12. Germline CDR1 MGHRA, CDR2 YSYEKL. CDR3 region: CASSPRLATRSNEQFF. The DNA for the CDR3 is TGCGCCAGCAGCCCAAGACTAGCTACCAGGTCCAATGAGCAGTTCTTC.